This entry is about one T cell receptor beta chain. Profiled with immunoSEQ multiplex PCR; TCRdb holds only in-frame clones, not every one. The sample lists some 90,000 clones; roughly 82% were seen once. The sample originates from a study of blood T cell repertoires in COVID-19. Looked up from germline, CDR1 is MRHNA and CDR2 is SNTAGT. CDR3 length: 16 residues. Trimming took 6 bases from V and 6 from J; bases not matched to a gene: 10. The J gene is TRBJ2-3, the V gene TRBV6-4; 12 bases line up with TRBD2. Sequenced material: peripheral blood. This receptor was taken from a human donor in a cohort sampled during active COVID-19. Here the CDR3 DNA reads TGTGCCAGCAGCGCACTAGCGGGGGGTTCCATGGATACGCAGTATTTT. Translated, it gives CASSALAGGSMDTQYF.